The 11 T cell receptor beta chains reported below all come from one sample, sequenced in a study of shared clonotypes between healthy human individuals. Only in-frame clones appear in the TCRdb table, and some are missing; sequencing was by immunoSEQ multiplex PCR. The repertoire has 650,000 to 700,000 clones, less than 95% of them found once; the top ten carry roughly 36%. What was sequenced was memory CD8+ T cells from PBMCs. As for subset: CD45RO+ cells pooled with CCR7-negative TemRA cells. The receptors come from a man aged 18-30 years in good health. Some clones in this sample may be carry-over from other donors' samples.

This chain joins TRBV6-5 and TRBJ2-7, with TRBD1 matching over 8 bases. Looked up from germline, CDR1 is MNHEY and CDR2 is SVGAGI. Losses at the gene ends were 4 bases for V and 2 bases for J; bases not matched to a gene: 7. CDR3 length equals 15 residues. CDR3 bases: TGTGCCAGCAGTTCCTTAGGGACAGGCCCCTACGAGCAGTACTTC. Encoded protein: CASSSLGTGPYEQYF.

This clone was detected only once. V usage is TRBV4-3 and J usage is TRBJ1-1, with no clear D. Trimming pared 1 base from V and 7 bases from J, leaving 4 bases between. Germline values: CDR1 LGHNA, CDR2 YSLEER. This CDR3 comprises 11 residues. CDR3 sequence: CASSQANEAFF. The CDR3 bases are TGCGCCAGCAGCCAAGCCAATGAAGCTTTCTTT.

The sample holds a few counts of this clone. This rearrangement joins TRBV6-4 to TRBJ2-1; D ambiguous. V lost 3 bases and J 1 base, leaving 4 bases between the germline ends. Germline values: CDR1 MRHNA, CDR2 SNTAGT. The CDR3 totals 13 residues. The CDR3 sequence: CASSEGSYNEQFF. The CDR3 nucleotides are TGTGCCAGCAGTGAAGGATCCTACAATGAGCAGTTCTTC.

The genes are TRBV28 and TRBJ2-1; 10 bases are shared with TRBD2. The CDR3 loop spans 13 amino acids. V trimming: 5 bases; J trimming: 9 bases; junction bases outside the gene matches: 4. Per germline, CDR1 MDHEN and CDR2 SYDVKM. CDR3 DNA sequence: TGTGCCAGCAGTCCCCTAGCGGGAGTTGAGCAGTTCTTC. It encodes CASSPLAGVEQFF.

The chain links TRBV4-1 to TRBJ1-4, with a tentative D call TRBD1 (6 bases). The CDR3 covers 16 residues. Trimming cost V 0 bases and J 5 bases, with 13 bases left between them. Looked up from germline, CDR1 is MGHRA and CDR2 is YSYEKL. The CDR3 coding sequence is TGCGCCAGCAGCCAAGATCGAGAGGGGGAAAATGAAAAACTGTTTTTT. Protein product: CASSQDREGENEKLFF.

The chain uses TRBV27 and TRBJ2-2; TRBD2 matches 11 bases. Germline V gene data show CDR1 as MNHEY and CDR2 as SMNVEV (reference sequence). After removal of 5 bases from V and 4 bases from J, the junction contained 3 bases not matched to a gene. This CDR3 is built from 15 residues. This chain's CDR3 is CASSLAGGLTGELFF. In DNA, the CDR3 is TGTGCCAGCAGTCTAGCGGGAGGTCTCACCGGGGAGCTGTTTTTT.

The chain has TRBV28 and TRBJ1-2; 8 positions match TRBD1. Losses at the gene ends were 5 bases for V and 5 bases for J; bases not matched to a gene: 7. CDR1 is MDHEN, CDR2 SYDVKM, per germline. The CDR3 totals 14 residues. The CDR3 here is CASSTAGGWYGYTF. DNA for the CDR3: TGTGCCAGCAGTACCGCAGGGGGCTGGTATGGCTACACCTTC.

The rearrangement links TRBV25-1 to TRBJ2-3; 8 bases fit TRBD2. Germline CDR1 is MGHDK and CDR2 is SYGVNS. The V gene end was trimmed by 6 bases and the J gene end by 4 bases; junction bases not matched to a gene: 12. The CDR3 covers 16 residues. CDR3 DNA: TGTGCCAGCAGGCCCGGGGGGGGCCGTATTTCAGATACGCAGTATTTT. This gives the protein CASRPGGGRISDTQYF.

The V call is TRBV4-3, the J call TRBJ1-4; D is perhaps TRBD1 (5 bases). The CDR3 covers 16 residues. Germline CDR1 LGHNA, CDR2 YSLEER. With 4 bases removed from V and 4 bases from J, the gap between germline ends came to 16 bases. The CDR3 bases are TGCGCCAGCAGCCCCCACGGGGGGTCTATTAATGAAAAACTGTTTTTT. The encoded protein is CASSPHGGSINEKLFF.

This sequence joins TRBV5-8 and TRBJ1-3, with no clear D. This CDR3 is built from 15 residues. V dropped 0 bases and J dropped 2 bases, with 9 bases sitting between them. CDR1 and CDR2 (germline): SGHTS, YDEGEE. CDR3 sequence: CASSLAPPAGNTIYF. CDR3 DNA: TGTGCCAGCAGCTTGGCCCCGCCGGCTGGAAACACCATATATTTT.

In DNA, the CDR3 is TGCGCCAGCAGCCAAGCCCTAGCGGGGGCCCTATCCTACAATGAGCAGTTCTTC. Translation: CASSQALAGALSYNEQFF. The chain links TRBV4-1 to TRBJ2-1; 10 bases match TRBD2. Looked up from germline, CDR1 is MGHRA and CDR2 is YSYEKL. There are 18 residues in the CDR3. J was trimmed by 1 base and V by 1 base; bases with no gene match: 7.